This record looks at one TCR beta chain sequence and its context. Its antigen target is currently unknown. Nothing much larger sits one base from this clone, and base qualities are not available. V is cut by 5 bases and J by 1 base, and the space between the germline ends is 15 bases. For CDR1 and CDR2, the germline V gene lists MDHEN and SYDVKM. From its cysteine to its phenylalanine, the CDR3 spans 16 amino acids. The only DNA kept is the CDR3, 48 bases in frame from the first base. This entry is derived from a study of blood T cell repertoires in COVID-19 (TCRdb year 2020). With respect to the entire study: Samples covering the acute and convalescent phases of COVID-19 were provided by collaborators in the United States, Italy and Spain. The prospective study material was composed of cDNA or gDNA derived from T cells, B-cell-depleted T cells, or PBMCs. The dataset comprised deeply sampled blood TCRbeta repertoires from subjects exposed to, actively infected with, or recovered from COVID-19. The repertoires were released in a freely available public database meant as a resource for research on the immune response to SARS-CoV-2. The samples were drawn from two sources: the first 160 participants of the ongoing ImmuneRACE study, and 1,254 subjects contributed by 6 global collaborators. The sample metadata nearly always contained a de-identified subject ID, COVID-19 status, age in years and sex. Where available, HLA class I and class II types were obtained from metadata supplied by the sample provider rather than from assay-based typing. General findings and caveats noted by the study authors: The amount of clinical and demographic metadata varied by source and participant and was provided uncurated.

The immunoSEQ Assay, a bias-controlled multiplex PCR, was used to amplify TCRbeta CDR3 regions from genomic DNA. The authors' analysis ran thus. Nucleated cell counts per sample were estimated from amplification of reference gene primers within the assay. To quantify the absolute abundance of each unique TCRbeta CDR3 rearrangement, sequence reads were collapsed and filtered. Productive Simpson clonality was computed per sample as the square root of Simpson's diversity index over productive rearrangements. TCRdb's version of the immuneACCESS table is confined to in-frame rearrangements and falls short of the full clone set. An unresolved V gene accounts for under half of the shortfall where checked; the remainder is of unknown origin. The DNA was the basis for D and trimming; V, J and clone size are from that table. The sample table records under 200,000 clones; more than 75% of these occur just once. Just over 2.5% of the sample belongs to the ten largest clones.

One collaborating source in Seattle enrolled patients while the patients were actively infected and followed the patients over time throughout the course of disease. Each collaborating institution followed its own protocols to collect whole blood in K2EDTA tubes. For TCRbeta analysis, collaborators shipped samples as frozen whole blood, isolated PBMCs, or DNA extracted from either of those sample types. This sequence originates from a woman aged 80 or over with COVID-19, enrolled during active disease. Sequenced: peripheral blood. The sequence links TRBV28 to TRBJ1-3; no D segment can be confidently identified. In nucleotide form, the sequence is TGTGCCAGCAGTGGACTAAGGACGGTGTCTGGAAACACCATATATTTT. It translates to CASSGLRTVSGNTIYF.